Shown below are 16 T cell receptor beta chains from a single sample sequenced in a study of cytomegalovirus exposure and HLA in healthy donors. It was with 60 Vbeta and 13 Jbeta primers that the PCR ran. The protocol was immunoSEQ multiplex PCR, while the TCRdb copy is restricted to in-frame clones and leaves out a portion. Here the sample spans around 140,000 clones, approximately 87% being singletons. The sample comprised PBMCs. The receptors here all came from a man in his forties or fifties in good health and CMV-seronegative.

The genes are TRBV29-1 and TRBJ2-3, with 9 bases matching TRBD1. The CDR3 extends over 15 amino acids. CDR1 is SQVTM and CDR2 is ANQGSEA in the germline V gene. V was pared by 0 bases and J by 3 bases, with 4 bases of the junction left unmatched. The CDR3 region has the DNA TGCAGCGTTGAAGATTCGGGACAGGGAACAGATACGCAGTATTTT. It translates to CSVEDSGQGTDTQYF.

This clone was detected only once. The chain employs TRBV7-2 and TRBJ2-7, with D possibly matching TRBD1 (5 bases). The germline V and J ends were trimmed by 0 bases and 2 bases, with 11 bases remaining between them. CDR1 is SGHTA, CDR2 FQGNSA, per germline. The CDR3 loop spans 15 amino acids. This CDR3 reads CASSLAAGFPYEQYF. CDR3 bases: TGTGCCAGCAGCTTAGCTGCAGGGTTTCCCTACGAGCAGTACTTC.

A single count supports this clone. The chain carries TRBV7-9 and TRBJ1-1; D not certain. The CDR3 has 14 amino acids. The V gene's germline CDR1 is SEHNR and CDR2 FQNEAQ (reference sequence). V was pared by 4 bases and J by 5 bases, with 14 bases between. CDR3 in amino acids: CASSSDTKWTEAFF. In nucleotides, the CDR3 is TGTGCCAGCAGCTCAGACACAAAGTGGACTGAAGCTTTCTTT.

V and J are TRBV27 and TRBJ1-2; 9 bases are shared with TRBD1. This CDR3 spans 14 amino acids. V was pared by 5 bases and J by 4 bases, with 5 bases of the junction left unmatched. Germline V lookup: CDR1 MNHEY, CDR2 SMNVEV (reference sequence). This CDR3 is CASSPQGAGYGYTF. CDR3 in DNA: TGTGCCAGCAGTCCACAGGGGGCTGGCTATGGCTACACCTTC.

This rearrangement joins TRBV7-8 to TRBJ2-7; 9 bases agree with TRBD1. V lost 2 bases and J lost 1; bases outside the gene matches: 3. This CDR3 region has 15 residues. In germline, CDR1 is SGHVS, CDR2 FQNEAQ. The CDR3 DNA follows: TGTGCCAGCAGCTTACCAGGACAGGGGTCCTACGAGCAGTACTTC. This codes for CASSLPGQGSYEQYF.

The V and J genes are TRBV28 and TRBJ1-1; possibly TRBD1 for D (6 bases). The CDR3 is 18 amino acids. CDR1 and CDR2 from the germline V gene are MDHEN and SYDVKM. Trimming took 1 base from V and 3 from J, leaving 21 bases between them. The CDR3 reads CASSLSRGGGRWDTEAFF. The CDR3 bases are TGTGCCAGCAGTTTATCAAGAGGGGGTGGTCGGTGGGACACTGAAGCTTTCTTT.

DNA for the CDR3: TGCAGCGCCCATACAGGGAACTATGGCTACACCTTC. Translated, it gives CSAHTGNYGYTF. The V call is TRBV29-1, the J call TRBJ1-2, with D maybe TRBD1 (6 bases). Trimming took off 7 bases at V and 2 bases at J, with 11 bases between the two ends. Per germline, CDR1 SQVTM and CDR2 ANQGSEA. CDR3 length: 12 residues.

The chain couples TRBV6-1 to TRBJ1-4; a weak D match, TRBD1 (5 bases). The length of the CDR3 is 14 residues. CDR1 and CDR2 (germline): MNHNS, SASEGT. Deletions cut 3 bases from V and 4 bases from J, with 9 bases between. For the CDR3, the DNA is TGTGCCAGCAGTGAGGGGGGGTTTAATGAAAAACTGTTTTTT. This sequence encodes CASSEGGFNEKLFF.

The chain is built from TRBV7-2 and TRBJ2-1, with 14 bases that match TRBD2. CDR1 and CDR2 from the germline V gene are SGHTA and FQGNSA. The CDR3 is 18 residues long. V lost 1 base and J lost 11; bases outside the gene matches: 13. CDR3 protein: CASSLVLGGTSGGGKQFF. The CDR3 coding sequence is TGTGCCAGCAGCTTAGTTCTAGGGGGGACTAGCGGGGGCGGGAAGCAGTTCTTC.

The chain joins TRBV19 to TRBJ1-6; TRBD1 aligns across 7 bases. Germline V gene sequence: CDR1 LNHDA, CDR2 SQIVND (reference sequence). V lost 5 bases and J lost 8; bases outside the gene matches: 3. There are 13 residues in the CDR3. CDR3 in amino acids: CASSRDRDSPLHF. In DNA, the CDR3 is TGTGCCAGTAGTCGGGACAGAGATTCACCCCTCCACTTT.

This clone was counted a few times. The gene calls are TRBV11-1 and TRBJ2-2; 15 positions agree with TRBD2. The CDR3 covers 18 residues. J lost 6 bases, V lost 5 bases, and 10 bases had no gene match. Germline V gives CDR1 SGHAT, CDR2 FQDESV (reference sequence). The CDR3 loop is CASSLGTSGGTTAGELFF. The CDR3 bases are TGTGCCAGCAGCCTCGGGACTAGCGGGGGGACTACGGCCGGGGAGCTGTTTTTT.

The CDR3, as DNA: TGTGCCAGCAGCCCTACCGGGGACAGAGGGCGGGCCATTCAGTACTTC. Amino acid sequence: CASSPTGDRGRAIQYF. The chain carries TRBV7-2 and TRBJ2-4, with 7 positions matching TRBD1. This CDR3 contains 16 residues. The V segment lost 5 bases and the J segment 9 bases; nucleotides outside the gene matches: 16. Germline lookup yields CDR1 SGHTA and CDR2 FQGNSA.

V and J are TRBV4-1 and TRBJ1-5; 7 bases fit TRBD1. J lost 5 bases, V lost 4 bases, and 8 bases had no gene match. The CDR3 is 15 amino acids. Looked up from germline, CDR1 is MGHRA and CDR2 is YSYEKL. CDR3 in DNA: TGCGCCAGCAGCCCCGCGACAGGGCGAGATCAGCCCCAGCATTTT. It encodes CASSPATGRDQPQHF.

CDR3 sequence: CAISATSGVQETQYF. For the CDR3, the DNA is TGTGCCATCAGTGCGACTAGCGGGGTCCAAGAGACCCAGTACTTC. The chain is built from TRBV10-3 and TRBJ2-5; 11 nucleotides align to TRBD2. Germline CDR1 is ENHRY and CDR2 is SYGVKD. The CDR3 is 15 amino acids. V lost 4 bases to trimming and J lost 1 base; unmatched junction nucleotides: 2.

The V and J genes are TRBV15 and TRBJ2-5; TRBD1 aligns across 10 bases. The J call is uncertain, as TRBJ2-7 better fits the DNA end. This CDR3 region has 17 residues. Germline assignment: CDR1 LNHNV and CDR2 YYDKDF (reference sequence). CDR3 sequence (DNA): TGTGCCACCAGCACCTACCCCGGGACAGGGGAGTTCTTCGAGCAGTACTTC. This encodes CATSTYPGTGEFFEQYF.

This clone is a singleton in its sample. The rearrangement uses TRBV9 and TRBJ2-1, with D possibly matching TRBD2 (5 bases). Germline V gene lookup returns CDR1 SGDLS and CDR2 YYNGEE. The CDR3 consists of 15 residues. V was trimmed by 0 bases and J by 4 bases, leaving 11 bases between them. The CDR3 DNA is TGTGCCAGCAGCGTAGTAAGCGGAGCATACAATGAGCAGTTCTTC. It encodes CASSVVSGAYNEQFF.